Listed here are 30 T cell receptor beta chains from one sample, sequenced in a study of cytomegalovirus exposure and HLA in healthy donors. Primers for the PCR totalled 60 Vbeta and 13 Jbeta. Generated by immunoSEQ multiplex PCR, the TCRdb table keeps only in-frame clones and is missing some. This sample has 250,000 or so clones, with about 93% found just once. The sequenced material came from PBMCs. The source is a girl aged 2-10 years in good health and CMV-seronegative.

The rearrangement uses TRBV30 and TRBJ1-1; D is unclear. Germline V gives CDR1 GTSNPN, CDR2 SVGIG (reference sequence). Trimming took off 2 bases at V and 4 bases at J, with 11 bases between the two ends. This CDR3 is built from 13 residues. The DNA of the CDR3 is TGTGCCTGGAGTATATCGGGAGTCACTGAAGCTTTCTTT. Protein: CAWSISGVTEAFF.

The chain employs TRBV30 and TRBJ1-3, with 8 bases fitting TRBD1. V was clipped by 3 bases and J by 4 bases; unmatched bases: 8. The germline V gene encodes CDR1 GTSNPN and CDR2 SVGIG (reference sequence). This CDR3 contains 15 residues. CDR3 region: CAWRKYRDRGNTIYF. In DNA form, the CDR3 reads TGTGCCTGGAGGAAGTACCGGGACAGGGGAAACACCATATATTTT.

Regarding this clone: Germline and junction disagree at one end, which may indicate a read error. V usage is TRBV9 and J usage is TRBJ1-6, with TRBD1 identical over 7 bases. This CDR3 has 15 amino acids. The germline CDR1 and CDR2 sequences are SGDLS and YYNGEE. In DNA form, the CDR3 reads TGTGCCAGCAGTGTAGCTATGTCAGGGGGATCACCCCTCCACTTT. Its translation is CASSVAMSGGSPLHF.

The V and J genes are TRBV5-6 and TRBJ1-2; TRBD1 agrees at 10 bases. Germline CDR1 SGHDT, CDR2 YYEEEE. The trim removed 0 bases at V and 2 bases at J, leaving 4 bases unmatched. This CDR3 has 16 amino acids. The CDR3 nucleotides read TGTGCCAGCAGCTTGGGACAGGGGGCGGGAAACTATGGCTACACCTTC. It encodes CASSLGQGAGNYGYTF.

The chain carries TRBV29-1 and TRBJ1-1, with D hard to call. Germline CDR1 and CDR2: SQVTM and ANQGSEA. This CDR3 comprises 13 residues. Trimming took off 7 bases at V and 4 bases at J, with 16 bases between the two ends. This CDR3 is CSASPDMGTEAFF. CDR3 nucleotide sequence: TGCAGCGCGTCCCCAGACATGGGCACTGAAGCTTTCTTT.

The genes are TRBV27 and TRBJ1-6; tentative D call: TRBD1 (6 bases). The CDR3 has 16 residues. V lost 3 bases, J lost 7 bases, and 16 bases lay in between. Germline V lookup: CDR1 MNHEY, CDR2 SMNVEV (reference sequence). Here the CDR3 reads CASSFSCEGVNSPLHF. CDR3 in DNA: TGTGCCAGCAGTTTCTCATGCGAGGGGGTCAATTCACCCCTCCACTTT.

V and J are TRBV9 and TRBJ2-5; TRBD2 matches 8 bases. The length of the CDR3 is 14 residues. Trimming at V came to 2 bases and at J to 10 bases, leaving 10 bases not matched to a gene. The germline V gene encodes CDR1 SGDLS and CDR2 YYNGEE. The CDR3 bases are TGTGCCAGCAGCGTGCAGCCCGGGGGGGAGGACCAGTACTTC. This translates into CASSVQPGGEDQYF.

The chain couples TRBV5-3 to TRBJ1-1, with 9 positions matching TRBD1. TRBV5-3 is an ORF, and what it does is uncertain. V shed 4 bases, J shed 10 bases, and the junction held 8 bases outside the gene matches. The CDR3 is 13 residues long. In DNA form, the CDR3 reads TGTGCCAGAAGCGTACGGACAGGGGCTGCAGCTTTCTTT. This gives the protein CARSVRTGAAAFF.

V and J are TRBV30 and TRBJ1-2; maybe TRBD1 (6 bases). The CDR3 is 12 residues long. V lost 5 bases and J 6 bases, leaving 13 bases between the germline ends. CDR1 and CDR2 from the germline V gene are GTSNPN and SVGIG (reference sequence). This CDR3 reads CAWYPGVDGYTF. The CDR3 nucleotides read TGTGCCTGGTATCCAGGGGTCGATGGCTACACCTTC.

V is TRBV19 and J is TRBJ2-6, with D tentatively TRBD1 (5 bases). V lost 5 bases and J 4 bases, leaving 15 bases between the germline ends. The CDR3 is 16 residues long. CDR1 and CDR2 from the germline V gene are LNHDA and SQIVND (reference sequence). The CDR3 sequence: CASSLTQGTGANVLTF. As DNA, the CDR3 is TGTGCCAGTAGTCTAACGCAGGGAACAGGGGCCAACGTCCTGACTTTC.

The CDR3 protein is CASSREGSGELFF. The CDR3 DNA reads as TGTGCCAGCTCACGTGAGGGATCCGGGGAGCTGTTTTTT. The chain combines TRBV18 with TRBJ2-2, with D perhaps matching TRBD2 (5 bases). V was clipped by 4 bases and J by 6 bases, with 9 bases between them. Germline V gives CDR1 KGHSH, CDR2 LQKENI. The CDR3 consists of 13 residues.

The V gene is TRBV9, the J gene TRBJ2-5, with 7 bases identical to TRBD1. The DNA matches TRBJ2-7 better at its end, which makes the J call doubtful. This CDR3 comprises 14 residues. Per germline, CDR1 SGDLS and CDR2 YYNGEE. CDR3 bases: TGTGCCAGCAGCGTAGGGGACAGAGCATACGAGCAGTACTTC. Translating gives CASSVGDRAYEQYF.

This chain links TRBV27 with TRBJ1-5, with D maybe TRBD1 (5 bases). V was shortened by 5 bases and J by 1 base, with 21 bases between the two germline ends. This CDR3 region has 18 residues. Germline V CDR1 and CDR2: MNHEY, SMNVEV (reference sequence). The CDR3 sequence is CASSPRPPGEGSNQPQHF. The CDR3 region has the DNA TGTGCCAGCAGTCCCCGGCCGCCGGGGGAGGGAAGCAATCAGCCCCAGCATTTT.

This clone has a single count. The rearrangement joins TRBV2 to TRBJ2-1; TRBD2 matches 9 bases. J was trimmed by 8 bases and V by 3 bases; bases with no gene match: 11. Looked up from germline, CDR1 is SNHLY and CDR2 is FYNNEI. CDR3 length: 16 residues. The CDR3 bases are TGTGCCAGCAGTGAGGAAGGGGGGCGGGGGGGCGATGAGCAGTTCTTC. Translated: CASSEEGGRGGDEQFF. The full variable domain, completed using reference TRBV2 and TRBJ2-1, is EPEVTQTPSHQVTQMGQEVILRCVPISNHLYFYWYRQILGQKVEFLVSFYNNEISEKSEIFDDQFSVERPDGSNFTLKIRSTKLEDSAMYFCASSEEGGRGGDEQFFGPGTRLTVL.

The J gene is TRBJ2-1, the V gene TRBV27; a possible D gene is TRBD2 (7 bases). Per the germline V gene, CDR1 is MNHEY and CDR2 is SMNVEV (reference sequence). The CDR3 runs 13 residues. V was cut by 4 bases and J by 10 bases, with 14 bases left in between. CDR3 protein: CASSSAGHLEQFF. The CDR3 coding sequence is TGTGCCAGCAGTTCAGCGGGACACCTGGAGCAGTTCTTC.

The chain couples TRBV5-1 to TRBJ1-6, with 7 bases aligning to TRBD1. The J segment lost 8 bases and the V segment lost 2 bases, leaving 7 bases of the junction unmatched. There are 15 residues in the CDR3. The V gene's germline CDR1 is SGHRS and CDR2 YFSETQ. The chain's CDR3 is CASSFQGGEDSPLHF. CDR3 sequence (DNA): TGCGCCAGCAGCTTCCAGGGGGGAGAGGATTCACCCCTCCACTTT.

V usage is TRBV13 and J usage is TRBJ2-1, with TRBD1 matching 7 bases. CDR3 length: 15 residues. The V and J ends lost 5 bases and 0 bases, in that order; junction bases with no gene match: 4. Germline values: CDR1 PRHDT, CDR2 FYEKMQ (reference sequence). Here the CDR3 reads CASSPRGSSYNEQFF. The DNA for the CDR3 is TGTGCCAGCAGCCCCAGGGGGAGCTCCTACAATGAGCAGTTCTTC.

The gene calls are TRBV28 and TRBJ1-5, with a tentative D call TRBD1 (6 bases). This CDR3 comprises 15 residues. Germline V gene sequence: CDR1 MDHEN, CDR2 SYDVKM. V was shortened by 2 bases and J by 5 bases, with 13 bases between the two germline ends. The CDR3 here is CASSLPQGSYQPQHF. The CDR3, as DNA: TGTGCCAGCAGTTTACCTCAGGGGTCGTATCAGCCCCAGCATTTT. The whole variable domain, filled in from reference TRBV28 and TRBJ1-5, reads DVKVTQSSRYLVKRTGEKVFLECVQDMDHENMFWYRQDPGLGLRLIYFSYDVKMKEKGDIPEGYSVSREKKERFSLILESASTNQTSMYLCASSLPQGSYQPQHFGDGTRLSIL.

The chain employs TRBV27 and TRBJ1-1, with 7 bases fitting TRBD1. The germline V gene encodes CDR1 MNHEY and CDR2 SMNVEV (reference sequence). Losses at the gene ends were 8 bases for V and 10 bases for J; bases not matched to a gene: 10. This CDR3 has 12 amino acids. The DNA of the CDR3 is TGTGCCAGCGGCGACAGGGTGAACGGAGCTTTCTTT. It encodes CASGDRVNGAFF.

This clone was seen a handful of times. This chain joins TRBV5-6 and TRBJ2-2; 9 bases are shared with TRBD1. J was trimmed by 0 bases and V by 1 base; bases with no gene match: 1. The germline V gene encodes CDR1 SGHDT and CDR2 YYEEEE. The CDR3 is 16 amino acids. The CDR3 loop is CASSLRDRANTGELFF. For the CDR3, the DNA is TGTGCCAGCAGCTTGAGGGACAGGGCGAACACCGGGGAGCTGTTTTTT.

The chain is built from TRBV5-4 and TRBJ2-7, with D tentatively TRBD2 (6 bases). Germline values: CDR1 SGHNT, CDR2 YYREEE (reference sequence). Trimming removed 3 bases from V and 1 base from J, with 11 bases in between. This CDR3 comprises 14 residues. CDR3 sequence: CASSSGGSSYEQYF. CDR3 nucleotide sequence: TGTGCCAGCAGCTCCGGGGGATCATCCTACGAGCAGTACTTC.

The chain links TRBV6-4 to TRBJ1-2; 8 bases agree with TRBD1. CDR1 MRHNA and CDR2 SNTAGT come from the germline V gene. CDR3 length: 13 residues. V was clipped by 8 bases and J by 5 bases; unmatched bases: 7. Written as DNA, the CDR3 is TGTGCCAGCCGGCCAGGGGGCTTTTATGGCTACACCTTC. It yields the protein CASRPGGFYGYTF.

This sequence joins TRBV7-9 and TRBJ2-5, with TRBD1 as a possible D gene (6 bases). TRBJ2-7 matches the DNA end more closely, so the J call is doubtful. The CDR3 consists of 13 residues. Germline CDR1 SEHNR, CDR2 FQNEAQ (reference sequence). CDR3 residues: CASSSGQSYEQYF. The CDR3 DNA follows: TGTGCCAGCAGCTCAGGACAGTCCTACGAGCAGTACTTC.

The chain has TRBV9 and TRBJ2-7; D might be TRBD2 (5 bases). V was trimmed by 4 bases and J by 2 bases, leaving 19 bases between them. The CDR3 contains 16 residues. Looked up from germline, CDR1 is SGDLS and CDR2 is YYNGEE. For the CDR3, the DNA is TGTGCCAGCAGCCTCTCACCTGTTCGGGGTACCTACGAGCAGTACTTC. It codes for CASSLSPVRGTYEQYF.

The chain couples TRBV7-2 to TRBJ2-1, with D possibly TRBD2 on 6 matching bases. CDR1 SGHTA and CDR2 FQGNSA come from the germline V gene. Trimming stripped 6 bases from V and 9 bases from J, with 12 bases between. The CDR3 sequence is 12 residues long. CDR3 nucleotides: TGTGCCAGCAGACTAACTAGCTCTGAGCAGTTCTTC. It yields the protein CASRLTSSEQFF.

The chain carries TRBV7-9 and TRBJ2-1, with TRBD2 matching 9 bases. Unmatched junction bases numbered 10, after V lost 8 bases and J lost 8 bases. The germline CDR1 and CDR2 sequences are SEHNR and FQNEAQ (reference sequence). The CDR3 covers 14 residues. CDR3 sequence: CASEPAGGPDEQFF. DNA of the CDR3: TGTGCCAGCGAACCCGCGGGAGGGCCCGATGAGCAGTTCTTC. The full variable domain, completed using reference TRBV7-9 and TRBJ2-1, is DTGVSQNPRHKITKRGQNVTFRCDPISEHNRLYWYRQTLGQGPEFLTYFQNEAQLEKSRLLSDRFSAERPKGSFSTLEIQRTEQGDSAMYLCASEPAGGPDEQFFGPGTRLTVL.

The chain joins TRBV29-1 to TRBJ2-5, with D perhaps TRBD2 (5 bases). CDR1 and CDR2 from the germline V gene are SQVTM and ANQGSEA. V lost 7 bases to trimming and J lost 5 bases, with 5 bases between them. The CDR3 sequence is 9 residues long. The CDR3 loop is CSAGETQYF. The DNA of the CDR3 is TGCAGCGCGGGGGAGACCCAGTACTTC.

This clone was seen only a few times. The V and J genes are TRBV5-1 and TRBJ2-5, with D tentatively TRBD2 (6 bases). Per the germline V gene, CDR1 is SGHRS and CDR2 is YFSETQ. V lost 0 bases, J lost 0 bases, and 9 bases lay in between. This CDR3 region has 15 residues. CDR3 DNA: TGCGCCAGCAGCTTGGCTAGCGCCCACCAAGAGACCCAGTACTTC. It codes for CASSLASAHQETQYF. Based on the CDR3 plus reference TRBV5-1 and TRBJ2-5, the full variable domain is KAGVTQTPRYLIKTRGQQVTLSCSPISGHRSVSWYQQTPGQGLQFLFEYFSETQRNKGNFPGRFSGRQFSNSRSEMNVSTLELGDSALYLCASSLASAHQETQYFGPGTRLLVL.

The J gene is TRBJ2-7, the V gene TRBV28; no clear D gene. The CDR3 extends over 14 amino acids. Germline lookup yields CDR1 MDHEN and CDR2 SYDVKM. The V gene lost 1 base and the J gene lost 2 bases, with 9 bases spanning the gap. CDR3 in amino acids: CASSLYPGTYEQYF. In DNA form, the CDR3 reads TGTGCCAGCAGTTTATATCCAGGAACCTACGAGCAGTACTTC.

This clone was counted a single time. CDR3 in amino acids: CASSPTGSGNTIYF. CDR3 in DNA: TGTGCCAGCAGCCCGACAGGCTCTGGAAACACCATATATTTT. The chain couples TRBV5-4 to TRBJ1-3; a possible D gene is TRBD1 (6 bases). The ends were cut back, 4 bases at V and 0 bases at J, with 8 bases in the middle. The germline V gene has CDR1 SGHNT and CDR2 YYREEE (reference sequence). This CDR3 has 14 residues.